This T cell receptor (beta chain) is from a study of T cells in Graves' hyperthyroidism and ophthalmopathy. The CDR3 is 16 residues long. The germline gives CDR1 MGHRA, CDR2 YSYEKL. Trimming cost V 1 base and J 0 bases, with 10 bases left between them. Amplified regions were TCR beta CDR3 sequences from RNA transcripts. A set of HTBI primers served as the primers for a first-round RT-PCR of the TCR CDR3. TCRdb reprocessed the multiplex PCR reads with MiXCR, giving one entry per CDR3 protein. The sample contains over 250,000 distinct CDR3 sequences, less than 30% of which appear only once. This clonotype was seen a few times. What it recognizes is unknown. Findings and caveats of the study: Using 13 V-J features, a model discriminated ophthalmopathy from stable hyperthyroidism.

The J gene is TRBJ1-3, the V gene TRBV4-1; D unclear. The sequencing input was blood. The source is a man aged 40-55 years with Graves' hyperthyroidism that later progressed to Graves' ophthalmopathy. CDR3 residues: CASSQVGTFSGNTIYF. CDR3 DNA sequence: TGCGCCAGCAGCCAAGTTGGAACCTTCTCTGGAAACACCATATATTTT.